This T cell receptor beta chain stems from a study of cytomegalovirus exposure and HLA in healthy donors. V lost 0 bases to trimming and J lost 1 base; unmatched junction nucleotides: 2. The CDR3 covers 16 residues. Looked up from germline, CDR1 is WNHNN and CDR2 is SYGVQD (reference sequence). The PCR ran on 60 Vbeta and 13 Jbeta primers. The data were produced by immunoSEQ multiplex PCR, yet TCRdb's version contains in-frame clones alone and is incomplete. The sample has 300,000 or so clones, 84% seen once. This receptor was taken from a middle-aged woman in good health and CMV-seropositive. V is TRBV10-1 and J is TRBJ2-7; 11 nucleotides match TRBD2. Source material: PBMCs. The CDR3 nucleotides read TGCGCCAGCAGTGAGTCAGGGACTAGCGGTTCCTACGAGCAGTACTTC. As protein: CASSESGTSGSYEQYF.